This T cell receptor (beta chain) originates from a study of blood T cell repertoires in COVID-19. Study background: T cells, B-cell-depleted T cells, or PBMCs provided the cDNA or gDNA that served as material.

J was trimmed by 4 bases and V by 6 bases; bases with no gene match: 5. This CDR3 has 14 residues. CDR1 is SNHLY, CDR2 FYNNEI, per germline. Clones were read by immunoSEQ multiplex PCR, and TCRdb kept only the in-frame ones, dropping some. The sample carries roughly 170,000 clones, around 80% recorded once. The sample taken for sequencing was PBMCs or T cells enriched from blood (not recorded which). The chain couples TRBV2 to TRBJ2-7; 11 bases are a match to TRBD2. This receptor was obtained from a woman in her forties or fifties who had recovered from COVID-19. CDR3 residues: CASSVRLAGYEQYF. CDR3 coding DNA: TGTGCCAGCAGCGTCCGACTAGCGGGGTACGAGCAGTACTTC.